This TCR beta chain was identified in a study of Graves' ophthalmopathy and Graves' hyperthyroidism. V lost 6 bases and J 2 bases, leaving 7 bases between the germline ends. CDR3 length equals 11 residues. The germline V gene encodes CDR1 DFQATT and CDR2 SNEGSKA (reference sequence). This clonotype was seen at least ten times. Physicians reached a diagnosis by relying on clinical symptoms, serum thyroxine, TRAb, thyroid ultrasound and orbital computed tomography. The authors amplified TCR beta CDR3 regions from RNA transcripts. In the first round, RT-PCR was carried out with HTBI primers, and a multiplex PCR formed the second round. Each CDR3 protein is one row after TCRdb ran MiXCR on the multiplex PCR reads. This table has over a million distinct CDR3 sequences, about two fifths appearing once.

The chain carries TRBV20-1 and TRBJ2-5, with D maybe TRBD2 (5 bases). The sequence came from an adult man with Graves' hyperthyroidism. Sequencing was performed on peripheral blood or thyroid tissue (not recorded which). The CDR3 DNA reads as TGCAGTGCGGAGGCTCAAGAGACCCAGTACTTC. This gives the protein CSAEAQETQYF.